This TCR beta chain was found in a study of type 1 regulatory T cells. Overall study: T-allo10 is a Tr1-enriched, alloantigen-specific CD4 T cell product made in vitro. Study findings and constraints: Compared with non-type 1 regulatory T cells, type 1 regulatory T cells showed a more restricted TCR repertoire.

TCRdb used MiXCR to reprocess the reads, holding one entry per CDR3 protein. This table has 6,000 to 7,500 distinct CDR3 sequences, roughly 34% appearing once. This clonotype is medium-sized within its sample. The antigen is undetermined. Deletions cut 0 bases from V and 1 base from J, with 13 bases between. CDR3 length: 16 residues. CDR1 SGHRS and CDR2 YFSETQ come from the germline V gene. This clonotype was sampled from a human donor in good health. The chain carries TRBV5-1 and TRBJ1-1, with D uncertain. Sample: cultured type 1 regulatory T (Tr1) cells, either the whole culture or a sorted fraction (not recorded which). The CDR3 spells CASSLASRTQNTEAFF. CDR3 bases: TGCGCCAGCAGCTTGGCCAGTCGGACCCAGAACACTGAAGCTTTCTTT. Using reference TRBV5-1 and TRBJ1-1 for the parts outside the CDR3, the full variable domain is KAGVTQTPRYLIKTRGQQVTLSCSPISGHRSVSWYQQTPGQGLQFLFEYFSETQRNKGNFPGRFSGRQFSNSRSEMNVSTLELGDSALYLCASSLASRTQNTEAFFGQGTRLTVV.